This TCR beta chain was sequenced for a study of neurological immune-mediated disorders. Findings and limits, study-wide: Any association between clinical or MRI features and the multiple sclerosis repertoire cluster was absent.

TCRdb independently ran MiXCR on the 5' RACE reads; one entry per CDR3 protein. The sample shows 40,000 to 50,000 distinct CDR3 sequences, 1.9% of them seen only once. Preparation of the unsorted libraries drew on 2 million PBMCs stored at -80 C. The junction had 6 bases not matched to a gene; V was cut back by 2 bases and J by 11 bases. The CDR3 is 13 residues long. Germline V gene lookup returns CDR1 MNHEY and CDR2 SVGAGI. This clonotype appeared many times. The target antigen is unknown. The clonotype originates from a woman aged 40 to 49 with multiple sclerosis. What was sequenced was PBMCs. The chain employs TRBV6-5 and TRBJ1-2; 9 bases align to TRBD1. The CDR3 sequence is CASSYELGTGYTF. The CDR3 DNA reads TGTGCCAGCAGTTACGAGTTGGGGACAGGGTACACCTTC.